One and the same sample provided the 2 T cell receptor beta chains below, sequenced in a study of OX40 agonist ivuxolimab in advanced cancers. Repertoires were generated with immunoSEQ multiplex PCR, while TCRdb's copy carries only in-frame clones and drops some. The sample consists of some 74,000 clones, about 85% of them appearing once. The specimen was CD4+ or CD8+ T cells sorted from blood, collected in a trial of the OX40 agonist ivuxolimab. The receptors were sampled from an adult with an advanced solid tumor such as melanoma, head and neck, liver or kidney cancer.

The V gene is TRBV19, the J gene TRBJ1-2; no clear D. Trimming took off 4 bases at V and 1 base at J, with 4 bases between the two ends. The germline V gene has CDR1 LNHDA and CDR2 SQIVND (reference sequence). The CDR3 loop spans 12 amino acids. CDR3 residues: CASSKVNYGYTF. The CDR3 DNA reads TGTGCCAGTAGTAAGGTTAACTATGGCTACACCTTC.

The chain combines TRBV7-3 with TRBJ2-3; no clear D gene. Germline V lookup: CDR1 SGHTA, CDR2 FQGTGA. V lost 2 bases, J lost 6 bases, and 15 bases lay in between. The CDR3 contains 15 residues. CDR3 sequence (DNA): TGTGCCAGCAGCTTACTGGCCACGCCTGGGGATACGCAGTATTTT. Protein product: CASSLLATPGDTQYF.